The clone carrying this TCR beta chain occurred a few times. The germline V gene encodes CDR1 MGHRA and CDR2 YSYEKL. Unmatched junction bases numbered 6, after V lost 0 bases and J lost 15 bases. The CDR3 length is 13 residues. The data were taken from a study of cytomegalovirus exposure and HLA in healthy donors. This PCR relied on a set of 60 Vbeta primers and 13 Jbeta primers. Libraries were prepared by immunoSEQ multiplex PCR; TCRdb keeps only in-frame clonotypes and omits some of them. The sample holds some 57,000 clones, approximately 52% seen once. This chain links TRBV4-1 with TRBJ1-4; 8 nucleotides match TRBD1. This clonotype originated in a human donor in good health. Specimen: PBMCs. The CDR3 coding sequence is TGCGCCAGCAGCCAAGATGTGGACAGGGATGTGTTTTTT. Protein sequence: CASSQDVDRDVFF.